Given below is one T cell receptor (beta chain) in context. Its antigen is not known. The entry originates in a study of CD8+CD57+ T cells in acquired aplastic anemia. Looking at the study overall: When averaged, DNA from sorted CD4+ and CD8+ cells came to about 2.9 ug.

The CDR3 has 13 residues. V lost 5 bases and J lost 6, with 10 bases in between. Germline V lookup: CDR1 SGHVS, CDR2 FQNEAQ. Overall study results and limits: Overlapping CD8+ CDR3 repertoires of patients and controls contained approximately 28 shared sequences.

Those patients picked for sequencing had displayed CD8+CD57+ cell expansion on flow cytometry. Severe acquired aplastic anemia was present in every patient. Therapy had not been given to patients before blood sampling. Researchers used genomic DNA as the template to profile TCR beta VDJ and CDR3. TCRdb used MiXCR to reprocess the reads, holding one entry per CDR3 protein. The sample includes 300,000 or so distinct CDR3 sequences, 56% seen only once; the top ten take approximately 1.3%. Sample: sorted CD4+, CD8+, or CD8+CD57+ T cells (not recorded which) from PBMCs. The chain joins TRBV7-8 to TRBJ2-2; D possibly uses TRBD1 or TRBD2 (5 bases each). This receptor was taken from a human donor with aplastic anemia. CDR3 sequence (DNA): TGTGCCAGCAGCGGGGGTGCCGCCGGGGAGCTGTTTTTT. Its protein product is CASSGGAAGELFF.